This T cell receptor (beta chain) originates from a study of radiotherapy plus CTLA-4 blockade in lung cancer. Study details: There were objective responses in 18% of patients, and around 31% had disease control. General observations from the study: Early blood T cell clone changes and increased post-radiation serum interferon-beta were reportedly the strongest response predictors. Blood TCR clones of tumor origin expanded after radiotherapy plus ipilimumab.

Trimming removed 5 bases at V and 4 bases at J, with 18 bases between. Germline V gene data show CDR1 as SEHNR and CDR2 as FQNEAQ (reference sequence). The CDR3 consists of 16 residues. Of note for this clone: The antigen is unknown.

CTLA-4 blockade with ipilimumab, together with focal radiation, was given to patients with chemo-refractory metastatic non-small-cell lung cancer. Profiled with immunoSEQ multiplex PCR; TCRdb holds only in-frame clones, not every one. Here the sample spans 45,000 to 60,000 clones, about 81% being singletons. The V call is TRBV7-9, the J call TRBJ2-1; D perhaps matches TRBD1 (6 bases). The specimen was peripheral blood, collected from a patient treated with radiotherapy plus ipilimumab. The clonotype originates from a human donor with non-small cell lung cancer who had stable disease on radiotherapy plus ipilimumab. The CDR3 bases are TGTGCCAGCAGCCGGTCCGGGGCAGGGGCTTACAATGAGCAGTTCTTC. It translates to CASSRSGAGAYNEQFF.